These T cell receptor beta chains were read from a single sample in a study of blood T cell repertoires in COVID-19. Sequencing was performed with immunoSEQ multiplex PCR; in TCRdb, only in-frame clones are kept and a portion is missing. The sample carries fewer than 200,000 clones, 70% to 85% recorded once. Material for sequencing was PBMCs or T cells enriched from blood (not recorded which). These receptors were obtained from a man aged 50 or older who had recovered from COVID-19. Both conserved end residues are part of each CDR3. The order of the fields is V gene, J gene, D gene, clone size, CDR3 DNA, CDR3 protein. A D gene is named only where the DNA matches it firmly. Size tells how often a clone was seen (once, few, many) or the class of an expanded clone, and some rows leave it out.

TRBV5-1,TRBJ2-7,TRBD1,-,TGCGCCAGCAGCCATGTGGGACAGGGCCGTCGCTCCTACGAGCAGTACTTC,CASSHVGQGRRSYEQYF
TRBV9,TRBJ2-2,-,-,TGTGCCAGCAGCTCAAGACAGACCGGGGAGCTGTTTTTT,CASSSRQTGELFF
TRBV5-1,TRBJ1-1,TRBD1,-,TGCGCCAGCAGCAGACAGGGGGTTGAAGCTTTCTTT,CASSRQGVEAFF
TRBV25-1,TRBJ2-6,TRBD1,-,TGTGCCAGCAGTGCCGCGCAGGGGGAACTCTCTGGGGCCAACGTCCTGACTTTC,CASSAAQGELSGANVLTF
TRBV5-1,TRBJ1-1,TRBD1,-,TGCGCCAGCAGCTCTGCAGGGGGTGTGAACACTGAAGCTTTCTTT,CASSSAGGVNTEAFF
TRBV10-1,TRBJ1-5,-,-,TGCGCCAGCAGTGAGCAGGGCAGGGATCAGCCCCAGCATTTT,CASSEQGRDQPQHF
TRBV7-9,TRBJ1-1,-,-,TGTGCCAGCAGTAATACAGGATTGAACACTGAAGCTTTCTTT,CASSNTGLNTEAFF
TRBV11-2,TRBJ1-2,TRBD1,-,TGTGCCAGCAGCCGCGGACAGGGACTCGACTATGGCTACACCTTC,CASSRGQGLDYGYTF
TRBV4-1,TRBJ1-1,TRBD1,-,TGCGCCAGCAGCCAACCTCCACCAGGGGGCTCACTGAACACTGAAGCTTTCTTT,CASSQPPPGGSLNTEAFF
TRBV7-2,TRBJ1-1,-,-,TGTGCCAGCAGCAAAAGAGGCACTGAAGCTTTCTTT,CASSKRGTEAFF
TRBV6-5,TRBJ1-5,-,-,TGTGCCAGCAGTTACTCGACCAGGGGAAGGCAGCCCCAGCATTTT,CASSYSTRGRQPQHF
TRBV10-3,TRBJ2-1,TRBD2,-,TGTGCCATCAGCCAGTGGGGGGGTAGCGACAATGAGCAGTTCTTC,CAISQWGGSDNEQFF
TRBV7-2,TRBJ2-3,TRBD1,-,TGTGCCAGCAGCACCCACAGGGGATCCACAGATACGCAGTATTTT,CASSTHRGSTDTQYF
TRBV3-1/TRBV3-2,TRBJ2-7,TRBD2,-,TGTGCCAGCAGCCAAGCGGGGGGGGCCTACGAGCAGTACTTC,CASSQAGGAYEQYF
TRBV5-1,TRBJ2-7,TRBD1,-,TGCGCCAGCAGCAGCCGGACAGGGGCTTACGAGCAGTACTTC,CASSSRTGAYEQYF
TRBV18,TRBJ2-1,TRBD1,-,TGTGCCAGCTCACCAATGGGGACAGTATATTCTTATGAGCAGTTCTTC,CASSPMGTVYSYEQFF
TRBV20-1,TRBJ2-7,-,-,TGCAGTGCTAGCGGGGTTTACGAGCAGTACTTC,CSASGVYEQYF
TRBV5-1,TRBJ2-1,TRBD1,once,TGCGCCAGCAGCTTGGCAGGGGGTTTTTACAATGAGCAGTTCTTC,CASSLAGGFYNEQFF
TRBV6-5,TRBJ1-5,-,once,TGTGCCAGCATGCGGTACCCGGGCAATCAGCCCCAGCATTTT,CASMRYPGNQPQHF
TRBV14,TRBJ1-4,-,-,TGTGCCAGCAGCCCGGTTGGAAGGGGAAATGAAAAACTGTTTTTT,CASSPVGRGNEKLFF
TRBV25-1,TRBJ1-4,-,-,TGTGCCAGCAGTAACCCGGGGGTGGGTACGACTAATGAAAAACTGTTTTTT,CASSNPGVGTTNEKLFF
TRBV9,TRBJ1-2,TRBD1,-,TGTGCCAGCAGCGTAAAGACAGGGACCTTTAACTATGGCTACACCTTC,CASSVKTGTFNYGYTF
TRBV6-5,TRBJ2-5,TRBD2,-,TGTGCCAGCAGCCCCCGAGGCGGGGGGAGGGAGACCCAGTACTTC,CASSPRGGGRETQYF
TRBV3-1/TRBV3-2,TRBJ1-1,-,-,TGTGCCAGCAGCCGCAGGGGTGGGACTGAAGCTTTCTTT,CASSRRGGTEAFF